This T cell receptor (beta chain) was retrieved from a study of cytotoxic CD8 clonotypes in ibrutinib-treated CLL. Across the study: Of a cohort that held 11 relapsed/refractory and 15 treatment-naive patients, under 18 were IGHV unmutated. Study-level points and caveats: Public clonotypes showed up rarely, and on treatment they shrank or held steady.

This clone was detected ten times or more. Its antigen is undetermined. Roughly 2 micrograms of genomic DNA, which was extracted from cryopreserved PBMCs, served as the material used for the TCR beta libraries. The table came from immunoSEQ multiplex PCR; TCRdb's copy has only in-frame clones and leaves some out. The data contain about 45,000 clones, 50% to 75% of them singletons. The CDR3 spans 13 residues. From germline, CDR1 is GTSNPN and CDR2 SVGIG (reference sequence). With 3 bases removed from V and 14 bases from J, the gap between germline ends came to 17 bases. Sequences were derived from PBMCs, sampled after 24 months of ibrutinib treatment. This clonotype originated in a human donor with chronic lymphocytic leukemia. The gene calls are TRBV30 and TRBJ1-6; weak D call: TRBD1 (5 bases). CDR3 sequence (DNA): TGTGCCTGGAGGGAGGCCACCGGGGGATCCCTCCACTTT. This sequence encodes CAWREATGGSLHF.